These 28 T cell receptor beta chains share one sample of origin, sequenced in a study of blood T cell repertoires in COVID-19. Repertoires were generated with immunoSEQ multiplex PCR, while TCRdb's copy carries only in-frame clones and drops some. The sample contains 35,000 to 50,000 clones, around 83% of which appear only once. The specimen was peripheral blood. All receptors derive from a woman of 80 years or more with acute or convalescent COVID-19.

The rearrangement links TRBV27 to TRBJ1-6; 8 bases fit TRBD1. Germline V gene sequence: CDR1 MNHEY, CDR2 SMNVEV (reference sequence). CDR3 length: 14 amino acids. After removal of 3 bases from V and 10 bases from J, the junction contained 5 bases not matched to a gene. In DNA, the CDR3 is TGTGCCAGCAGTTTGTCGGACAGGGTATCACCCCTCCACTTT. Its protein is CASSLSDRVSPLHF.

The rearrangement links TRBV10-1 to TRBJ2-2, with a weak D call TRBD1 (5 bases). The V gene's germline CDR1 is WNHNN and CDR2 SYGVQD (reference sequence). Between the trimmed V and J ends, which lost 10 bases and 1 base, there was a span of 13 bases. The CDR3 sequence is 14 residues long. The CDR3 sequence is CATQEDRNTGELFF. CDR3 DNA: TGCGCCACCCAGGAAGACAGGAACACCGGGGAGCTGTTTTTT.

This clone came up a few times. The V call is TRBV7-2, the J call TRBJ1-2; TRBD1 matches at 7 bases. The CDR3 is made up of 15 amino acids. J gave up 4 bases and V 5 bases, and 10 bases lay outside the gene matches. Per germline, CDR1 SGHTA and CDR2 FQGNSA. This CDR3 is CASSPGGGGSYGYTF. CDR3 bases: TGTGCCAGCAGCCCCGGAGGAGGGGGCTCCTATGGCTACACCTTC.

In its sample, this clone was seen a few times. The chain is built from TRBV28 and TRBJ2-5; D is perhaps TRBD2 (6 bases). The V and J ends lost 2 bases and 5 bases respectively, with 21 bases between them. The CDR3 loop spans 17 amino acids. Germline V gene lookup returns CDR1 MDHEN and CDR2 SYDVKM. The DNA of the CDR3 is TGTGCCAGCAGTTTAGGTAGCGGTAGGGGCTGGGGGGAGACCCAGTACTTC. Residues: CASSLGSGRGWGETQYF.

This sequence joins TRBV30 and TRBJ1-3, with 7 bases aligning to TRBD1. CDR3 length equals 13 residues. Germline V lookup: CDR1 GTSNPN, CDR2 SVGIG (reference sequence). J gave up 4 bases and V 4 bases, and 4 bases lay outside the gene matches. DNA of the CDR3: TGTGCCTGGATGGTGGGACAGGGAAACACCATATATTTT. Amino acids: CAWMVGQGNTIYF.

This chain uses TRBV21-1 with TRBJ2-6; the table's D call, TRBD2, was not checked against the DNA. TRBV21-1 is annotated as a pseudogene. This CDR3 contains 16 residues. DNA of the CDR3: TGTGCCAGCAGCAAACTCGGAGGATCCGGGGCCAACGTCCTGACTTTC. Its translation: CASSKLGGSGANVLTF.

The J gene is TRBJ1-1, the V gene TRBV13, with a tentative D call TRBD1 (5 bases). The length of the CDR3 is 14 residues. Germline V lookup: CDR1 PRHDT, CDR2 FYEKMQ (reference sequence). V shed 2 bases and J shed 4 bases, with 11 bases lying between them. The CDR3 DNA sequence: TGTGCCAGCAGCTTAAGGGGCAGAGTCACTGAAGCTTTCTTT. It specifies CASSLRGRVTEAFF.

V gene TRBV25-1 combines with J gene TRBJ1-5, with a tentative D call TRBD1 (6 bases). Trimming pared 3 bases from V and 7 bases from J, leaving 16 bases between. This CDR3 region has 15 residues. The V gene's germline CDR1 is MGHDK and CDR2 SYGVNS. In DNA form, the CDR3 reads TGTGCCAGCAGTGACACCACAGGGCCTGGGCAGCCCCAGCATTTT. Translating gives CASSDTTGPGQPQHF. Full variable domain (missing parts from reference TRBV25-1 and TRBJ1-5): EADIYQTPRYLVIGTGKKITLECSQTMGHDKMYWYQQDPGMELHLIHYSYGVNSTEKGDLSSESTVSRIRTEHFPLTLESARPSHTSQYLCASSDTTGPGQPQHFGDGTRLSIL.

The DNA of the CDR3 is TGTGCCAGCAGCCCCGGGACTGGACCAGATACGCAGTATTTT. It is translated as CASSPGTGPDTQYF. The rearrangement joins TRBV7-3 to TRBJ2-3, with D possibly matching TRBD2 (6 bases). This CDR3 is built from 14 residues. In germline, CDR1 is SGHTA, CDR2 FQGTGA. V was cut by 5 bases and J by 4 bases, with 13 bases left in between.

This chain uses TRBV2 with TRBJ1-6; the match to TRBD1 covers 7 bases. The CDR3 spans 16 residues. Germline V CDR1 and CDR2: SNHLY, FYNNEI. The V gene end was trimmed by 6 bases and the J gene end by 1 base; junction bases not matched to a gene: 6. The CDR3 spells CASRMDRSSYNSPLHF. The CDR3 DNA reads as TGTGCCAGCAGGATGGACAGGTCTTCCTATAATTCACCCCTCCACTTT.

The chain has TRBV12-5 and TRBJ1-6; D is unclear. Germline loops: CDR1 LGHNT, CDR2 FRNRAP. With 1 base removed from V and 8 bases from J, the gap between germline ends came to 15 bases. The CDR3 consists of 16 residues. The CDR3 DNA follows: TGTGCTAGTGGTTTGGCGACGGGCCCCGGGGATTCACCCCTCCACTTT. It codes for CASGLATGPGDSPLHF.

Only a few counts were recorded for this clone. The chain links TRBV2 to TRBJ1-2; D unclear. V lost 6 bases and J 4 bases, leaving 18 bases between the germline ends. Germline V gene data show CDR1 as SNHLY and CDR2 as FYNNEI. This CDR3 has 15 residues. CDR3 coding DNA: TGTGCCAGCAGCTTCTTGACGGAGGGATCCTATGGCTACACCTTC. This translates into CASSFLTEGSYGYTF.

This clone occurred once. The V and J genes are TRBV6-5 and TRBJ1-2, with D hard to call. CDR3 length equals 15 residues. Trimming pared 0 bases from V and 3 bases from J, leaving 11 bases between. The germline CDR1 and CDR2 sequences are MNHEY and SVGAGI. CDR3 nucleotide sequence: TGTGCCAGCAGTTACTCGATAAAGGCGGACTATGGCTACACCTTC. It is translated as CASSYSIKADYGYTF.

This chain connects TRBV11-2 to TRBJ2-7, with D tentatively TRBD2 (5 bases). CDR1 and CDR2 (germline): SGHAT, FQNNGV. The CDR3 has 13 residues. V was trimmed by 2 bases and J by 7 bases, leaving 12 bases between them. This CDR3 is CASSLTRTGEQYF. CDR3 in DNA: TGTGCCAGCAGCTTAACCCGGACGGGAGAGCAGTACTTC.

The genes are TRBV18 and TRBJ2-1; TRBD2 matches 8 bases. CDR1 KGHSH and CDR2 LQKENI come from the germline V gene. The CDR3 consists of 15 residues. V was clipped by 4 bases and J by 3 bases; unmatched bases: 5. The DNA for the CDR3 is TGTGCCAGCTCACGCCTTAGCGGGGACTACAATGAGCAGTTCTTC. This codes for CASSRLSGDYNEQFF.

This clone has a single count. The chain is built from TRBV27 and TRBJ1-5; 8 nucleotides line up with TRBD1. V shed 8 bases, J shed 4 bases, and the junction held 13 bases outside the gene matches. The CDR3 has 16 residues. CDR1 and CDR2 (germline): MNHEY, SMNVEV (reference sequence). DNA of the CDR3: TGTGCCAGCGGAACCGGGACAGGTCTTCTGAATCAGCCCCAGCATTTT. Its protein is CASGTGTGLLNQPQHF.

The chain joins TRBV19 to TRBJ1-5, with D possibly TRBD1 on 5 matching bases. With 4 bases removed from V and 2 bases from J, the gap between germline ends came to 9 bases. This CDR3 has 14 residues. Per the germline V gene, CDR1 is LNHDA and CDR2 is SQIVND (reference sequence). CDR3 nucleotide sequence: TGTGCCAGTAGTAGAGGGGAGGGCAATCAGCCCCAGCATTTT. The encoded protein is CASSRGEGNQPQHF.

The V call is TRBV9, the J call TRBJ1-2; TRBD1 aligns across 9 bases. Germline values: CDR1 SGDLS, CDR2 YYNGEE. CDR3 length: 18 amino acids. V lost 0 bases, J lost 4 bases, and 13 bases stayed unmatched. The CDR3 region has the DNA TGTGCCAGCAGCGTAGGGTCTGGAACAGGGGGCTCCGCCTATGGCTACACCTTC. Amino acid sequence: CASSVGSGTGGSAYGYTF.

The J gene is TRBJ1-1, the V gene TRBV6-5; 10 bases are a match to TRBD1. CDR1 is MNHEY and CDR2 is SVGAGI in the germline V gene. With V trimmed by 6 bases and J by 4 bases, 8 bases remained unmatched. The CDR3 sequence is 15 residues long. As DNA, the CDR3 is TGTGCCAGCAGAAGACAGGGGGCGCTTACCACTGAAGCTTTCTTT. It encodes CASRRQGALTTEAFF.

This clone was counted only a few times. J is TRBJ1-2 and V is TRBV19; 10 bases align to TRBD1. V lost 4 bases and J lost 3; bases outside the gene matches: 11. Germline V CDR1 and CDR2: LNHDA, SQIVND (reference sequence). The CDR3 has 17 residues. DNA of the CDR3: TGTGCCAGTAGTAAACCCGGGACAGGGGAGCTTCACTATGGCTACACCTTC. Protein: CASSKPGTGELHYGYTF.

In its sample, this clone ranks as medium-sized. The chain uses TRBV4-1 and TRBJ1-2, with a tentative D call TRBD1 (6 bases). CDR1 MGHRA and CDR2 YSYEKL come from the germline V gene. CDR3 length: 15 amino acids. V lost 3 bases and J 8 bases, leaving 19 bases between the germline ends. The CDR3 DNA reads as TGCGCCAGCAGCCAGGAAGGACAGTCTGCTTGGGGCTACACCTTC. It yields the protein CASSQEGQSAWGYTF.

The V gene is TRBV2, the J gene TRBJ2-2; TRBD1 matches at 7 bases. The CDR3 runs 16 residues. V was pared by 6 bases and J by 1 base, with 8 bases of the junction left unmatched. Per the germline V gene, CDR1 is SNHLY and CDR2 is FYNNEI. The CDR3, as DNA: TGTGCCAGCAGGGGCGGACAGGAACTGAACACCGGGGAGCTGTTTTTT. Its translation: CASRGGQELNTGELFF.

This sequence joins TRBV5-8 and TRBJ2-1; 11 bases are shared with TRBD2. V was clipped by 0 bases and J by 9 bases; unmatched bases: 8. CDR1 is SGHTS and CDR2 is YDEGEE in the germline V gene. The CDR3 has 16 residues. CDR3 in amino acids: CASSLVGSGGAGEQFF. In DNA form, the CDR3 reads TGTGCCAGCAGCTTGGTTGGTAGCGGGGGGGCAGGTGAGCAGTTCTTC.

The CDR3 spells CASSNNRGAFF. The CDR3 DNA follows: TGTGCCAGCAGCAACAATAGGGGAGCTTTCTTT. The gene calls are TRBV27 and TRBJ1-1; D may be TRBD1 (5 bases). With 6 bases removed from V and 10 bases from J, the gap between germline ends came to 12 bases. Per the germline V gene, CDR1 is MNHEY and CDR2 is SMNVEV (reference sequence). The CDR3 consists of 11 residues.

This rearrangement joins TRBV25-1 to TRBJ1-6; D is perhaps TRBD1 (6 bases). Trimming pared 4 bases from V and 0 bases from J, leaving 13 bases between. From germline, CDR1 is MGHDK and CDR2 SYGVNS. The CDR3 contains 17 residues. CDR3 sequence reads: CASSAYTGSSYNSPLHF. The CDR3 DNA follows: TGTGCCAGCAGTGCATATACAGGGAGCTCCTATAATTCACCCCTCCACTTT.

The gene calls are TRBV19 and TRBJ2-6, with 9 bases aligning to TRBD1. Germline V gene data show CDR1 as LNHDA and CDR2 as SQIVND (reference sequence). The CDR3 is made up of 19 amino acids. The J segment lost 2 bases and the V segment lost 5 bases, leaving 13 bases of the junction unmatched. CDR3 in amino acids: CASSPRPGTGIPGANVLTF. As DNA, the CDR3 is TGTGCCAGTAGTCCGAGACCCGGGACAGGGATTCCTGGGGCCAACGTCCTGACTTTC.

This rearrangement joins TRBV7-2 to TRBJ2-7; TRBD2 aligns across 11 bases. Germline assignment: CDR1 SGHTA and CDR2 FQGNSA. After removal of 5 bases from V and 4 bases from J, the junction contained 4 bases not matched to a gene. This CDR3 has 14 residues. CDR3 DNA sequence: TGTGCCAGCAGCCCTAGCGGGGGGCCTTACGAGCAGTACTTC. As protein: CASSPSGGPYEQYF.

In the case of this clone: The junction shows a germline mismatch at one end, possibly a read error. Other DNA sequences in the sample encode the same CDR3. This sequence joins TRBV24-1 and TRBJ2-3; 7 bases match TRBD1. Per germline, CDR1 KGHDR and CDR2 SFDVKD. The CDR3 contains 17 residues. Here the CDR3 reads CPTCDPKRDRVTDTQYF. The CDR3 nucleotides are TGTCCCACCTGTGATCCCAAACGCGACAGGGTCACAGATACGCAGTATTTT.